These T cell receptor beta chains were read from a single sample in a study of cytomegalovirus exposure and HLA in healthy donors. Profiling relied on immunoSEQ multiplex PCR, and the TCRdb table lists in-frame clones only, not all of them. The sample has about 140,000 clones, approximately 78% seen once. Source material: PBMCs. These receptors all come from a middle-aged woman in good health and CMV-seropositive. Both conserved end residues are part of each CDR3. Each record gives: D gene, J gene, V gene, clone size, CDR3 DNA, CDR3 protein. D genes are given only for firm matches. Only some rows state a clone size, as once, few, many or a class for expanded clones.

>TRBD2|TRBJ2-1|TRBV5-4|NA
TGTGCCAGCAGCTGGGGGGGTAGCGGGAGTGAGCAGTTCTTC
CASSWGGSGSEQFF
>TRBD1|TRBJ2-2|TRBV5-5|NA
TGTGCCAGCAGCGGGAGGGACAGGGGGCAGACCGGGGAGCTGTTTTTT
CASSGRDRGQTGELFF
>TRBD1|TRBJ2-7|TRBV6-1|NA
TGTGCCATTGAGCCCGGGGAAACAGGGGGGCAGTACTTC
CAIEPGETGGQYF
>TRBD2|TRBJ2-7|TRBV11-3|NA
TGTGCCAGCAGCTTAGGGACTAGCGAGGCGTACTTC
CASSLGTSEAYF
>TRBD1|TRBJ1-1|TRBV5-1|once
TGCGCCAGCAGCTTCCAGGGGGCCGGCACTGAAGCTTTCTTT
CASSFQGAGTEAFF
>TRBD2|TRBJ2-7|TRBV4-1|NA
TGCGCCAGCAGCGCGGGACTAGCGGGAGGATTAAGAAAGTCCTACGAGCAGTACTTC
CASSAGLAGGLRKSYEQYF
>NA|TRBJ2-6|TRBV21-1|NA
TGTGCCAGCAGCAAAGAGGGTCAGGGGCCCACTTCTGGGGCCAACGTCCTGACTTTC
CASSKEGQGPTSGANVLTF
>TRBD1|TRBJ2-7|TRBV4-2|NA
TGTGCCAGCAGCCAAGTGTCTCAGGGGGCGCGGGAGCAGTACTTC
CASSQVSQGAREQYF
>TRBD2|TRBJ2-7|TRBV4-1|NA
TGCGCCAGCAGCCAAGGCGGGAGCATCCACGAGCAGTACTTC
CASSQGGSIHEQYF
>NA|TRBJ2-1|TRBV29-1|NA
TGCAGCGTTGTCGCAGGGTACTCCTACAATGAGCAGTTCTTC
CSVVAGYSYNEQFF
>TRBD1|TRBJ2-7|TRBV18|NA
TGTGCCAGCTCACCCGGACAGGCCAATTCCTACGAGCAGTACTTC
CASSPGQANSYEQYF